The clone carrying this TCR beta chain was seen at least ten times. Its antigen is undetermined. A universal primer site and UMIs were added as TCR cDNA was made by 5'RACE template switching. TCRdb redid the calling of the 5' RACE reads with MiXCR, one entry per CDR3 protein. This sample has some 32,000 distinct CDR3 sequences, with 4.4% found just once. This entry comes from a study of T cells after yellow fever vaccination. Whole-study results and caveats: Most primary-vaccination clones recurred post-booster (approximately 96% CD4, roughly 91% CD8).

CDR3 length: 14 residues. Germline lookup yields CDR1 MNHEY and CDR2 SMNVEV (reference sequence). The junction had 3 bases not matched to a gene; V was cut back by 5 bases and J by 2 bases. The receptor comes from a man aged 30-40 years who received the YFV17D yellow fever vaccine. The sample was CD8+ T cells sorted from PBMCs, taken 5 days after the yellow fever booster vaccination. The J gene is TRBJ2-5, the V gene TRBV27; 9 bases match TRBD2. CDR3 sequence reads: CASSQTSGQETQYF. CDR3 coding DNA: TGTGCCAGCAGTCAGACTAGCGGACAAGAGACCCAGTACTTC.